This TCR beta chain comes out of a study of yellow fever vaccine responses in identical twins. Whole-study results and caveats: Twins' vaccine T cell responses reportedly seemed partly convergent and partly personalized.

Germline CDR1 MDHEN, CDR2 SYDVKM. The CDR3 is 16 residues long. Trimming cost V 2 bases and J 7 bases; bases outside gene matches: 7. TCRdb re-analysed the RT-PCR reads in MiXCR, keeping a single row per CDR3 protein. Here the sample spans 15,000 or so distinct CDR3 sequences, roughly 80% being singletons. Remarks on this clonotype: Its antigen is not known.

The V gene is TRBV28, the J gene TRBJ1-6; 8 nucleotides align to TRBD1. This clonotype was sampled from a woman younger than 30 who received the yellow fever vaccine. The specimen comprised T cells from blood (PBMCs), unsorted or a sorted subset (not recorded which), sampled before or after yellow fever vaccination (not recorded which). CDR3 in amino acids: CASSLIGDRLNSPLHF. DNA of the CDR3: TGTGCCAGCAGTTTAATCGGGGACAGGCTCAATTCACCCCTCCACTTT.